Presented here are 30 T cell receptor beta chains from one specimen sequenced in a study of cytomegalovirus exposure and HLA in healthy donors. Data came from immunoSEQ multiplex PCR; TCRdb stores just in-frame clones and leaves some out. The sample has about 160,000 clones, more than 70% seen once. Specimen: PBMCs. These receptors all come from a young man in good health and CMV-seronegative.

The chain joins TRBV11-2 to TRBJ2-5, with 14 bases fitting TRBD2. V trimming: 4 bases; J trimming: 3 bases; junction bases outside the gene matches: 4. CDR1 is SGHAT, CDR2 FQNNGV, per germline. The CDR3 totals 16 residues. The CDR3 region is CASSSGTSGSKETQYF. The CDR3 coding sequence is TGTGCCAGCAGCTCCGGGACTAGCGGGAGCAAAGAGACCCAGTACTTC.

CDR3 sequence (DNA): TGTGCCAGCAGTTATTACCAACAGGCTCGCTATGGCTACACCTTC. Translation: CASSYYQQARYGYTF. The V call is TRBV6-5, the J call TRBJ1-2; weak D call: TRBD1 (5 bases). Trimming removed 3 bases from V and 4 bases from J, with 15 bases in between. CDR1 and CDR2 (germline): MNHEY, SVGAGI. The CDR3 extends over 15 amino acids.

This chain joins TRBV5-5 and TRBJ2-7, with 10 bases aligning to TRBD2. CDR3 length: 14 residues. From germline, CDR1 is SGHKS and CDR2 YYEKEE (reference sequence). Trimming took 6 bases from V and 3 from J; bases not matched to a gene: 6. In nucleotides, the CDR3 is TGTGCCAGCACCGTCGGGACTAGCGTCTACGAGCAGTACTTC. It specifies CASTVGTSVYEQYF.

This clone was seen only a few times. CDR3 sequence (DNA): TGTGCCAGCTCACCAACCGAGGGCTCCTACAATGAGCAGTTCTTC. Protein product: CASSPTEGSYNEQFF. This rearrangement joins TRBV18 to TRBJ2-1, with a possible D match to TRBD2 (5 bases). V was pared by 2 bases and J by 0 bases, with 8 bases between. The CDR3 has 15 amino acids. The germline CDR1 and CDR2 sequences are KGHSH and LQKENI.

The V call is TRBV10-1, the J call TRBJ2-7; unclear D gene. Trimming removed 1 base at V and 1 base at J, with 8 bases between. Per germline, CDR1 WNHNN and CDR2 SYGVQD (reference sequence). CDR3 length: 14 amino acids. CDR3 sequence: CASSEYPRSYEQYF. The DNA for the CDR3 is TGCGCCAGCAGTGAGTATCCACGGTCCTACGAGCAGTACTTC.

V is TRBV19 and J is TRBJ1-3; D might be TRBD1 (5 bases). The V end lost 5 bases, the J end lost 2 bases, and 16 bases lay between the germline ends. CDR1 is LNHDA, CDR2 SQIVND, per germline (reference sequence). CDR3 length: 16 amino acids. In DNA form, the CDR3 reads TGTGCCAGTAGTCCTACAGGCTTTAAGGCTGGAAACACCATATATTTT. It is translated as CASSPTGFKAGNTIYF.

The V gene is TRBV7-2, the J gene TRBJ1-3; maybe TRBD1 (5 bases). Germline CDR1 SGHTA, CDR2 FQGNSA. Trimming stripped 2 bases from V and 0 bases from J, with 17 bases between. This CDR3 contains 18 residues. CDR3 in amino acids: CASSLWGDATYSGNTIYF. The CDR3 DNA follows: TGTGCCAGCAGCTTATGGGGGGACGCGACCTACTCTGGAAACACCATATATTTT.

V is TRBV6-4 and J is TRBJ2-3, with D possibly TRBD2 on 6 matching bases. This CDR3 comprises 17 residues. Trimming pared 0 bases from V and 4 bases from J, leaving 17 bases between. CDR1 is MRHNA and CDR2 is SNTAGT in the germline V gene. CDR3 in amino acids: CASSDSWQGGIADTQYF. The CDR3 DNA follows: TGTGCCAGCAGTGACTCGTGGCAGGGAGGAATTGCAGATACGCAGTATTTT.

This clone is a singleton in its sample. The J gene is TRBJ2-7, the V gene TRBV6-5; D uncertain. Germline V CDR1 and CDR2: MNHEY, SVGAGI. The CDR3 is 15 residues long. Trimming shortened V by 0 bases and J by 2 bases, and 11 bases separated the two germline ends. The CDR3 sequence: CASSYSTVAPYEQYF. The CDR3 DNA reads as TGTGCCAGCAGTTACTCAACGGTTGCCCCCTACGAGCAGTACTTC.

The CDR3 protein is CASSLWTGTTNTEAFF. In DNA form, the CDR3 reads TGTGCCAGTAGCCTATGGACCGGGACAACAAACACTGAAGCTTTCTTT. The chain has TRBV19 and TRBJ1-1, with D perhaps TRBD1 (6 bases). CDR1 and CDR2 (germline): LNHDA, SQIVND (reference sequence). V was pared by 6 bases and J by 2 bases, with 19 bases between. This CDR3 has 16 amino acids.

The chain joins TRBV15 to TRBJ1-1, with D uncertain. V dropped 7 bases and J dropped 1 base, with 10 bases sitting between them. This CDR3 region has 13 residues. CDR1 is LNHNV and CDR2 is YYDKDF in the germline V gene (reference sequence). CDR3 nucleotides: TGTGCCACCACCGGACGGGAGAACACTGAAGCTTTCTTT. It codes for CATTGRENTEAFF.

This rearrangement joins TRBV19 to TRBJ2-1, with D possibly TRBD1 on 5 matching bases. The germline CDR1 and CDR2 sequences are LNHDA and SQIVND (reference sequence). CDR3 length equals 14 residues. V lost 4 bases and J 0 bases, leaving 7 bases between the germline ends. The CDR3 DNA reads TGTGCCAGTAGTAGACAGAGCTCCTACAATGAGCAGTTCTTC. Its protein product is CASSRQSSYNEQFF.

V usage is TRBV27 and J usage is TRBJ1-2; 7 bases match TRBD1. The CDR3 sequence is 14 residues long. Trimming removed 2 bases from V and 1 base from J; junction bases left unmatched: 1. Germline CDR1 MNHEY, CDR2 SMNVEV (reference sequence). The CDR3 reads CASSLAGGNYGYTF. CDR3 nucleotides: TGTGCCAGCAGTTTAGCAGGGGGTAACTATGGCTACACCTTC.

This rearrangement joins TRBV6-4 to TRBJ1-1, with 7 bases matching TRBD1. J lost 11 bases, V lost 4 bases, and 7 bases had no gene match. Per the germline V gene, CDR1 is MRHNA and CDR2 is SNTAGT. The CDR3 has 12 amino acids. Written as DNA, the CDR3 is TGTGCCAGCAGTGTCCGCGACAGGGCTGCTTTCTTT. Amino acids: CASSVRDRAAFF.

V gene TRBV7-2 combines with J gene TRBJ2-7; tentative D call: TRBD2 (6 bases). Germline V gene sequence: CDR1 SGHTA, CDR2 FQGNSA. The V end was cut by 5 bases, the J end by 0 bases, with 14 bases between. The CDR3 consists of 15 residues. The CDR3 DNA is TGTGCCAGCAGCGTACAACCGCGGGACTCCTACGAGCAGTACTTC. Residues: CASSVQPRDSYEQYF.

In its sample, this clone was seen once. The gene calls are TRBV7-2 and TRBJ1-3; D is undetermined. Germline V lookup: CDR1 SGHTA, CDR2 FQGNSA. The V end lost 2 bases, the J end lost 8 bases, and 10 bases lay between the germline ends. This CDR3 region has 13 residues. The CDR3 here is CASSLLSADTIYF. The CDR3 DNA sequence: TGTGCCAGCAGCTTACTATCCGCGGACACCATATATTTT.

In this sample, this clone turned up once. The gene calls are TRBV5-5 and TRBJ2-2; maybe TRBD2 (5 bases). CDR3 length: 13 residues. V lost 4 bases, J lost 4 bases, and 8 bases lay in between. The germline gives CDR1 SGHKS, CDR2 YYEKEE (reference sequence). CDR3 sequence (DNA): TGTGCCAGCAGCGAGGGCTTCACCGGGGAGCTGTTTTTT. Encoded protein: CASSEGFTGELFF.

The chain's CDR3 is CASSFLAGGPVRNEQFF. In DNA, the CDR3 is TGTGCCAGCAGTTTCCTAGCGGGAGGGCCCGTTCGCAATGAGCAGTTCTTC. The chain has TRBV27 and TRBJ2-1; 12 bases align to TRBD2. The germline V gene encodes CDR1 MNHEY and CDR2 SMNVEV (reference sequence). This CDR3 has 17 amino acids. V was clipped by 3 bases and J by 6 bases; unmatched bases: 9.

The gene calls are TRBV29-1 and TRBJ1-1, with D unclear. The CDR3 is made up of 12 amino acids. Trimming stripped 5 bases from V and 8 bases from J, with 15 bases between. The germline V gene encodes CDR1 SQVTM and CDR2 ANQGSEA. The CDR3 DNA is TGCAGCGTTAGCGGACCTTCCATCGAAGCTTTCTTT. Its translation: CSVSGPSIEAFF. Looking up the rest from reference TRBV29-1 and TRBJ1-1 gives the full variable domain: SAVISQKPSRDICQRGTSLTIQCQVDSQVTMMFWYRQQPGQSLTLIATANQGSEATYESGFVIDKFPISRPNLTFSTLTVSNMSPEDSSIYLCSVSGPSIEAFFGQGTRLTVV.

The chain couples TRBV6-1 to TRBJ1-6; D possibly corresponds to TRBD1 (5 bases). This CDR3 is 15 amino acids long. The V gene lost 6 bases and the J gene lost 6 bases, with 15 bases spanning the gap. Germline CDR1 reads MNHNS; CDR2 reads SASEGT. The CDR3 spells CASRPKGLGNSPLHF. As DNA, the CDR3 is TGTGCCAGCAGACCGAAGGGACTGGGTAATTCACCCCTCCACTTT.

The J gene is TRBJ2-1, the V gene TRBV5-1, with D perhaps TRBD2 (5 bases). Germline values: CDR1 SGHRS, CDR2 YFSETQ. This CDR3 spans 14 amino acids. The ends were cut back, 0 bases at V and 4 bases at J, with 8 bases in the middle. The DNA for the CDR3 is TGCGCCAGCAGCTTGGTGGGAGCTTACAATGAGCAGTTCTTC. It specifies CASSLVGAYNEQFF.

This clone appeared a few times. The chain couples TRBV10-1 to TRBJ1-2; 10 positions match TRBD1. Germline V lookup: CDR1 WNHNN, CDR2 SYGVQD (reference sequence). CDR3 size: 14 residues. With V trimmed by 5 bases and J by 2 bases, 2 bases remained unmatched. Written as DNA, the CDR3 is TGCGCCAGCAGTAGACAGGGGGCGAACTATGGCTACACCTTC. Its protein product is CASSRQGANYGYTF.

This CDR3 reads CATGTGAVRDYGYTF. In DNA form, the CDR3 reads TGTGCCACGGGGACAGGGGCGGTTCGTGACTATGGCTACACCTTC. V gene TRBV7-9 combines with J gene TRBJ1-2; 10 bases align to TRBD1. CDR3 length: 15 amino acids. Germline V gives CDR1 SEHNR, CDR2 FQNEAQ (reference sequence). With V trimmed by 10 bases and J by 3 bases, 11 bases remained unmatched. Full variable domain (outside the CDR3, taken from reference TRBV7-9 and TRBJ1-2): DTGVSQNPRHKITKRGQNVTFRCDPISEHNRLYWYRQTLGQGPEFLTYFQNEAQLEKSRLLSDRFSAERPKGSFSTLEIQRTEQGDSAMYLCATGTGAVRDYGYTFGSGTRLTVV.

This clone was seen just once. The rearrangement uses TRBV6-1 and TRBJ2-5, with D possibly being TRBD2 (5 bases). The CDR3 contains 14 residues. The germline V gene encodes CDR1 MNHNS and CDR2 SASEGT. V lost 2 bases and J lost 5, with 12 bases in between. The CDR3 DNA sequence: TGTGCCAGCAGTGAATATCCTAGCAGGGAGACCCAGTACTTC. It yields the protein CASSEYPSRETQYF.

J is TRBJ2-7 and V is TRBV11-2, with 13 bases matching TRBD2. The CDR3 runs 17 residues. CDR1 and CDR2 from the germline V gene are SGHAT and FQNNGV. V shed 5 bases, J shed 3 bases, and the junction held 10 bases outside the gene matches. Here the CDR3 DNA reads TGTGCCAGCAGCCCAAGCCTGGGACTAGCGGGAAGCTACGAGCAGTACTTC. This gives the protein CASSPSLGLAGSYEQYF.

The genes are TRBV6-5 and TRBJ1-1, with D possibly being TRBD1 (5 bases). CDR3 length equals 12 residues. Trimming stripped 6 bases from V and 5 bases from J, with 10 bases between. Germline V gene lookup returns CDR1 MNHEY and CDR2 SVGAGI. CDR3 in DNA: TGTGCCAGCAGGTGGGGGGGTACTGAAGCTTTCTTT. Protein: CASRWGGTEAFF.

The chain is built from TRBV7-6 and TRBJ1-1; perhaps TRBD1 as D (5 bases). Germline V gene sequence: CDR1 SGHVS, CDR2 FNYEAQ. Trimming stripped 1 base from V and 3 bases from J, with 24 bases between. The CDR3 contains 19 residues. CDR3 bases: TGTGCCAGCAGCTTAGAGGGTGGTATGGCAGATCAAGGGGACACTGAAGCTTTCTTT. It is translated as CASSLEGGMADQGDTEAFF.

The chain couples TRBV6-1 to TRBJ2-7, with 9 positions matching TRBD1. The CDR3 runs to 13 residues. Trimming removed 10 bases from V and 3 bases from J; junction bases left unmatched: 7. Germline values: CDR1 MNHNS, CDR2 SASEGT. CDR3 nucleotides: TGTGCCACCTCCGGGACAGGGCACTACGAGCAGTACTTC. Protein: CATSGTGHYEQYF.

This sequence joins TRBV11-3 and TRBJ1-1; D is possibly TRBD1 (5 bases). This CDR3 comprises 14 residues. The ends were cut back, 1 base at V and 1 base at J, with 7 bases in the middle. Germline V lookup: CDR1 SGHNT, CDR2 YENEEA. CDR3 DNA: TGTGCCAGCAGCTTAGCCGGACAGAACACTGAAGCTTTCTTT. Protein sequence: CASSLAGQNTEAFF.

This chain uses TRBV7-9 with TRBJ2-7, with 7 bases matching TRBD2. From germline, CDR1 is SEHNR and CDR2 FQNEAQ (reference sequence). This CDR3 contains 15 residues. V trimming: 1 base; J trimming: 6 bases; junction bases outside the gene matches: 9. The CDR3 bases are TGTGCCAGCAGCTTAGAGGGGACTATACCGTTCGAGCAGTACTTC. Amino acid sequence: CASSLEGTIPFEQYF. Together with reference TRBV7-9 and TRBJ2-7, the CDR3 gives the full variable domain: DTGVSQNPRHKITKRGQNVTFRCDPISEHNRLYWYRQTLGQGPEFLTYFQNEAQLEKSRLLSDRFSAERPKGSFSTLEIQRTEQGDSAMYLCASSLEGTIPFEQYFGPGTRLTVT.